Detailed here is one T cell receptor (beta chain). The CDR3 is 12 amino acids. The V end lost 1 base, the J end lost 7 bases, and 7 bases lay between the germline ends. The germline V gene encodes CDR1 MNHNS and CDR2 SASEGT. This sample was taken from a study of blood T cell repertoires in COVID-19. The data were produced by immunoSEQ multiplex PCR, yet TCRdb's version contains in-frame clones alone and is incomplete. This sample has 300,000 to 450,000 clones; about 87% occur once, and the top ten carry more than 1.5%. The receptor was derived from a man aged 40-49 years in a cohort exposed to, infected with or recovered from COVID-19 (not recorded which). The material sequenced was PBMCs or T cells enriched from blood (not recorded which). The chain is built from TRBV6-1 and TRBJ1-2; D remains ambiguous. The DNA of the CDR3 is TGTGCCAGCAGTGAAGTAGGGAGTGGCTACACCTTC. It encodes CASSEVGSGYTF.